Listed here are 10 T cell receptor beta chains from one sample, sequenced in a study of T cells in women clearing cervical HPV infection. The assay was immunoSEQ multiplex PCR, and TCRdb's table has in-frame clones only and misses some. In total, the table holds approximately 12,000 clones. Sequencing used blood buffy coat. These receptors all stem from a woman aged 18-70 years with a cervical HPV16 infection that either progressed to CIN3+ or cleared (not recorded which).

The CDR3 here is CAWSVWWRGTDTQYF. The CDR3 DNA, read in part, is TGTGCCTGGAGTGTTTGGTGGCGGGGGACAGATACG. This rearrangement joins TRBV30 to TRBJ2-3; 7 nucleotides align to TRBD2. With the read ending 3 residues before the CDR3 end, the germline J gene is used to fill in that end. The CDR3 is 15 amino acids. V trimming: 0 bases; J trimming: 3 bases; junction bases outside the gene matches: 6. CDR1 and CDR2 from the germline V gene are GTSNPN and SVGIG (reference sequence).

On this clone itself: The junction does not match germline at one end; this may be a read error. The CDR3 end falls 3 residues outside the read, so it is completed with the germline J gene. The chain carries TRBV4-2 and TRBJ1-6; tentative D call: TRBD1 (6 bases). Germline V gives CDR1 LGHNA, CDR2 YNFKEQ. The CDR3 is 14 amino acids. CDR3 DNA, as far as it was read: TGCGCCAGCAGCCAAGTGGGGGACACCCAATCC. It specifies CASSQVGDTQS. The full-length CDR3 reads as CASSQVGDTQSLHF.

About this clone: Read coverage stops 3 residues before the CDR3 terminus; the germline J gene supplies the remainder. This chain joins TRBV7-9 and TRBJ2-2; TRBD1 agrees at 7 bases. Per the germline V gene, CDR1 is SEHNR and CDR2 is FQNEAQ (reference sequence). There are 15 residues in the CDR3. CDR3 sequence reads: CASSWRQGRNEKLFF. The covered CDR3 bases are TGTGCCAGCAGCTGGCGACAGGGCCGGAATGAAAAG.

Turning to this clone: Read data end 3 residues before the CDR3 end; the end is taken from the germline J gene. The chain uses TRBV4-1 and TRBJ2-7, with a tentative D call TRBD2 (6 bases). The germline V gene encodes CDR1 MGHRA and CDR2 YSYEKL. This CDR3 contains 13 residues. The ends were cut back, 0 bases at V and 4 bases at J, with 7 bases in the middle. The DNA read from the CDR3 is TGCGCCAGCAGCCAAGAGGGACTTTACGAG. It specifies CASSQEGLYE. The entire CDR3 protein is CASSQEGLYEQYF.

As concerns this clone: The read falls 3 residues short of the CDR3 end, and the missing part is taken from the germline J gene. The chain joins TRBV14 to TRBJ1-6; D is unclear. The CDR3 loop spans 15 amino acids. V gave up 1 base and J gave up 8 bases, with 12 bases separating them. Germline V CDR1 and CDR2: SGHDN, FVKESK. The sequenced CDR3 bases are TGTGCCAGCAGCCAAGTTGAAAGCCAACATTCACCC. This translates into CASSQVESQHSP. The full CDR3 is CASSQVESQHSPLHF.

The part of the CDR3 DNA that was read is TGTGCCAGTAGTATGGGACAGAACTTATCACCC. It encodes CASSMGQNLSP. The complete CDR3 protein is CASSMGQNLSPLHF. V and J are TRBV19 and TRBJ1-6; TRBD1 matches 7 bases. The sequence runs out 3 residues before the end of the CDR3; the remainder is reconstructed from the germline J gene. CDR3 length equals 14 residues. Germline CDR1 and CDR2: LNHDA and SQIVND (reference sequence). J lost 10 bases, V lost 3 bases, and 6 bases had no gene match.

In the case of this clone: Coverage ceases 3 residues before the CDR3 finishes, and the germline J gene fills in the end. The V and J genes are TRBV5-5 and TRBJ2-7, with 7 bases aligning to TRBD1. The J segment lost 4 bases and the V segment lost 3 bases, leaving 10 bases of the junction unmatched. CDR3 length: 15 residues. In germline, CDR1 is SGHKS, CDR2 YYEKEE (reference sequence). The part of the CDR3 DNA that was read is TGTGCCAGCAGCTCCCAGACAGGGTCTGGGTACGAG. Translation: CASSSQTGSGYE. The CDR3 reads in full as CASSSQTGSGYEQYF. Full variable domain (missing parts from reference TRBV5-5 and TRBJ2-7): DAGVTQSPTHLIKTRGQQVTLRCSPISGHKSVSWYQQVLGQGPQFIFQYYEKEERGRGNFPDRFSARQFPNYSSELNVNALLLGDSALYLCASSSQTGSGYEQYFGPGTRLTVT.

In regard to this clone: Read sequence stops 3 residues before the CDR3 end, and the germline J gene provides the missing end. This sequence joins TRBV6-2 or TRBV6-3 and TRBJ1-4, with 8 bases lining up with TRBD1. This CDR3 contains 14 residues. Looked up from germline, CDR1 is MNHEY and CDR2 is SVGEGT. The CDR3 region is CASSSRTGRSRLFF. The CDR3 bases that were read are TGTGCCAGCAGCTCGAGGACAGGGAGGAGTAGA.

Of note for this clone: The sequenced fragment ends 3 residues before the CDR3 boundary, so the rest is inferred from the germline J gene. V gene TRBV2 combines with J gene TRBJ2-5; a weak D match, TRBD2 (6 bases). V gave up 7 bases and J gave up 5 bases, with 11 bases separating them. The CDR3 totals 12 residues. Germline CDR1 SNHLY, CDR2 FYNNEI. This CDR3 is CASNLASETQYF. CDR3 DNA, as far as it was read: TGTGCCAGCAACCTAGCGTCGGAGACC.

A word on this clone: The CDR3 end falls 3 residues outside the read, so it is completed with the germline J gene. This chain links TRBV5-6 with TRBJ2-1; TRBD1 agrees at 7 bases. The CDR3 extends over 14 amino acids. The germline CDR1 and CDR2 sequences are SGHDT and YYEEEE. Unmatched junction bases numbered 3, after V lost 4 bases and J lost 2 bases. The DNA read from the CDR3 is TGTGCCAGCAGCGAGGGGGCAACCTACAATGAG. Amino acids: CASSEGATYNE. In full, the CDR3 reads CASSEGATYNEQFF. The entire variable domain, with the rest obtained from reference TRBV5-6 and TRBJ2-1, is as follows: DAGVTQSPTHLIKTRGQQVTLRCSPKSGHDTVSWYQQALGQGPQFIFQYYEEEERQRGNFPDRFSGHQFPNYSSELNVNALLLGDSALYLCASSEGATYNEQFFGPGTRLTVL.